The TCR beta chain described here comes from a study of T cells in Graves' hyperthyroidism and ophthalmopathy. In the study overall: Prior to any treatment, at the point of initial diagnosis, peripheral blood was collected. Study-wide points: Separating ophthalmopathy from stable hyperthyroidism was achieved by a 13 V-J model.

Looked up from germline, CDR1 is KGHSH and CDR2 is LQKENI. The CDR3 totals 14 residues. Germline trimming cut 5 bases from V and 9 bases from J; bases unmatched to any gene: 9. Using RNA transcripts as the source, TCR beta CDR3 regions were amplified. Initially, a first-round RT-PCR of the TCR CDR3 employed the HTBI primer set. TCRdb re-called the multiplex PCR reads with MiXCR, one entry per CDR3 protein. The sample includes under 350,000 distinct CDR3 sequences, 21% seen only once; the top ten take about 50%. In its sample, this clonotype was seen many times. The antigen is undetermined. Sequences were obtained from blood. The TCR was taken from a woman between 50 and 59 years old with Graves' hyperthyroidism. The V gene is TRBV18, the J gene TRBJ2-1; 8 positions agree with TRBD2. Written as DNA, the CDR3 is TGTGCCAGCTCAATGAAAGCGGGAGAAGCTGAGCAGTTCTTC. It specifies CASSMKAGEAEQFF.